This TCR beta chain was sequenced during a study of T cells in Graves' hyperthyroidism and ophthalmopathy. The TCR beta CDR3 regions underwent amplification using RNA transcripts as the source. The TCR CDR3 first-round RT-PCR relied on the HTBI primer set. TCRdb redid the calling of the multiplex PCR reads with MiXCR, one entry per CDR3 protein. The sample lists approximately 530,000 distinct CDR3 sequences, 15% to 20% occurring once. With 12 bases removed from V and 3 bases from J, the gap between germline ends came to 16 bases. Germline V CDR1 and CDR2: KGHDR, SFDVKD. The CDR3 has 14 amino acids. This chain connects TRBV24-1 to TRBJ1-4; D unresolved. The sequencing input was blood. This TCR was recovered from a middle-aged man with Graves' ophthalmopathy. This CDR3 is CASNRFKANEKLFF. CDR3 nucleotides: TGTGCCTCCAACCGGTTTAAGGCTAATGAAAAACTGTTTTTT.